This T cell receptor beta chain appears in the sequencing data of a study of technical replicates of blood from a handful of donors. Assay: immunoSEQ multiplex PCR; the TCRdb copy retains only in-frame clones and omits some. Of about 100,000 clones listed, about 95% are singletons. The CDR3 contains 14 residues. V was clipped by 6 bases and J by 0 bases; unmatched bases: 1. CDR1 is LNHDA, CDR2 SQIVND, per germline (reference sequence). The J gene is TRBJ2-2, the V gene TRBV19; TRBD2 aligns across 7 bases. The sequencing input was T cells isolated from PBMCs. The sequence came from a human donor in good health. CDR3 amino acids: CASSGTTNTGELFF. In nucleotides, the CDR3 is TGTGCCAGTAGCGGGACTACGAACACCGGGGAGCTGTTTTTT.